The 23 T cell receptor beta chains reported below all come from one sample, sequenced in a study of regulatory T cells in long-lasting Graves disease. Time point of the sample: newly diagnosed GD, antithyroid drugs for less than 3 months. Making the TCR library involved RNA that had been extracted from PBMCs. TCR beta libraries were built with iRepertoire HTBI primers and Arm-PCR of CDR3 regions. TCRdb reprocessed the multiplex PCR reads with MiXCR, giving one entry per CDR3 protein. The sample carries around 400,000 distinct CDR3 sequences, over 14% recorded once. These same records also appear under a second study, on T cells in Graves' hyperthyroidism and ophthalmopathy.

Sequencing used peripheral blood mononuclear cells (PBMCs), obtained at new diagnosis, from a patient treated with antithyroid drugs. The source is a woman aged 40 to 50 with Graves disease.

V and J are TRBV2 and TRBJ1-4; D remains ambiguous. CDR1 SNHLY and CDR2 FYNNEI come from the germline V gene. CDR3 size: 17 residues. Trimming removed 2 bases from V and 4 bases from J, with 17 bases in between. CDR3 sequence reads: CASSELAARLSNEKLFF. CDR3 nucleotide sequence: TGTGCCAGCAGTGAATTGGCAGCAAGGCTGAGTAATGAAAAACTGTTTTTT.

This clonotype was seen many times. V and J are TRBV28 and TRBJ1-6, with unresolved D. V was trimmed by 4 bases and J by 7 bases, leaving 5 bases between them. In germline, CDR1 is MDHEN, CDR2 SYDVKM. This CDR3 region has 12 residues. The DNA for the CDR3 is TGTGCCAGCAGTTGGACGAATTCACCCCTCCACTTT. Protein product: CASSWTNSPLHF.

This clonotype was recorded a few times. This chain links TRBV19 with TRBJ2-4, with 7 positions matching TRBD1. CDR1 LNHDA and CDR2 SQIVND come from the germline V gene (reference sequence). The CDR3 spans 18 residues. V trimming: 0 bases; J trimming: 0 bases; junction bases outside the gene matches: 8. CDR3 protein: CASSIEGQALSAKNIQYF. CDR3 nucleotides: TGTGCCAGTAGTATAGAAGGACAGGCCCTTTCAGCCAAAAACATTCAGTACTTC.

In its sample, this clonotype was seen many times. The genes are TRBV7-9 and TRBJ1-4; possibly TRBD1 for D (5 bases). Germline CDR1 is SEHNR and CDR2 is FQNEAQ (reference sequence). This CDR3 comprises 12 residues. The V and J ends lost 8 bases and 13 bases respectively, with 17 bases between them. CDR3 loop: CASLGDTGRLFF. The CDR3 bases are TGTGCCAGCCTAGGGGATACGGGAAGACTGTTTTTT.

Concerning this clonotype itself: This could be a read error, since a much larger clone is one nucleotide away. The chain couples TRBV27 to TRBJ2-1, with D unclear. Germline CDR1 and CDR2: MNHEY and SMNVEV (reference sequence). The CDR3 loop spans 15 amino acids. CDR3 sequence: CASGLISRKGGEQFF. CDR3 sequence (DNA): TGTGCCAGCGGTTTAATTTCGCGTAAGGGCGGTGAGCAGTTCTTC.

This chain uses TRBV3-1 with TRBJ2-6; no clear D. Between the trimmed V and J ends, which lost 0 bases and 0 bases, there was a span of 6 bases. The CDR3 totals 16 residues. CDR1 is LGHDT, CDR2 YNNKEL, per germline (reference sequence). CDR3 region: CASSQDQASGANVLTF. In DNA, the CDR3 is TGTGCCAGCAGCCAAGATCAGGCCTCTGGGGCCAACGTCCTGACTTTC.

This clonotype was detected many times. This chain links TRBV6-1 with TRBJ1-5; no clear D. CDR3 length equals 12 residues. With 1 base removed from V and 7 bases from J, the gap between germline ends came to 5 bases. CDR1 is MNHNS, CDR2 SASEGT, per germline. The CDR3, as DNA: TGTGCCAGCAGTGAAGAGGTCCAGCCCCAGCATTTT. The encoded protein is CASSEEVQPQHF.

This clonotype appeared a few times. The chain recombines TRBV6-5 with TRBJ2-5; TRBD1 aligns across 11 bases. CDR3 length: 16 residues. Germline-derived CDR1 and CDR2 are MNHEY and SVGAGI. With V trimmed by 2 bases and J by 2 bases, 4 bases remained unmatched. CDR3 amino acids: CASSYADRGRQETQYF. In nucleotides, the CDR3 is TGTGCCAGCAGTTACGCGGACAGGGGGCGGCAAGAGACCCAGTACTTC.

In its sample, this clonotype was seen a few times. This rearrangement joins TRBV7-9 to TRBJ1-1; D gene uncertain. The CDR3 has 12 residues. Germline-derived CDR1 and CDR2 are SEHNR and FQNEAQ (reference sequence). Trimming left V 3 bases short and J 8 bases short, with 10 bases between. CDR3 sequence (DNA): TGTGCCAGCAGCTTGACGTCCGGGGAAGCTTTCTTT. Its protein is CASSLTSGEAFF. The full variable domain, its missing parts supplied by reference TRBV7-9 and TRBJ1-1, is DTGVSQNPRHKITKRGQNVTFRCDPISEHNRLYWYRQTLGQGPEFLTYFQNEAQLEKSRLLSDRFSAERPKGSFSTLEIQRTEQGDSAMYLCASSLTSGEAFFGQGTRLTVV.

This clonotype was counted only a few times. The chain combines TRBV29-1 with TRBJ2-7; 8 bases fit TRBD1. Germline V gives CDR1 SQVTM, CDR2 ANQGSEA. V was pared by 4 bases and J by 7 bases, with 6 bases of the junction left unmatched. The CDR3 spans 12 residues. In nucleotides, the CDR3 is TGCAGCGTTGGCCAGGGGGCGGGGGAGCAGTACTTC. Encoded protein: CSVGQGAGEQYF.

This clonotype showed up many times. This chain connects TRBV6-1 to TRBJ2-6; 10 bases agree with TRBD2. V gave up 2 bases and J gave up 3 bases; unmatched junction bases: 10. The length of the CDR3 is 19 residues. Germline CDR1 and CDR2: MNHNS and SASEGT. The CDR3 DNA is TGTGCCAGCAGTGAATGGACTAGCGGAGGGGTAGGTGGGGCCAACGTCCTGACTTTC. Amino acids: CASSEWTSGGVGGANVLTF.

This clonotype was found many times. This chain uses TRBV10-3 with TRBJ2-5; D is possibly TRBD1 or TRBD2 (5 bases each). The germline gives CDR1 ENHRY, CDR2 SYGVKD. The CDR3 runs 14 residues. The V end was cut by 3 bases, the J end by 5 bases, with 13 bases between. The CDR3 nucleotides read TGTGCCATCAGTGAAGGGGAGTTGGCGGAGACCCAGTACTTC. Protein product: CAISEGELAETQYF.

This clonotype was counted many times. J is TRBJ2-7 and V is TRBV11-2; D may be TRBD1 (5 bases). This CDR3 spans 16 amino acids. The V and J ends lost 0 bases and 3 bases respectively, with 15 bases between them. From germline, CDR1 is SGHAT and CDR2 FQNNGV. The CDR3, as DNA: TGTGCCAGCAGCTTAGAATACAGGTCAAGGGGCTACGAGCAGTACTTC. It specifies CASSLEYRSRGYEQYF.

As regards this clonotype: A much larger clone lies one base from this, so it may be a read error. The chain uses TRBV9 and TRBJ2-1; D ambiguous. CDR3 length: 16 residues. Trimming took off 0 bases at V and 6 bases at J, with 16 bases between the two ends. The germline gives CDR1 SGDLS, CDR2 YYNGEE. CDR3 in amino acids: CASSVGLEVVVNEQFF. CDR3 nucleotide sequence: TGTGCCAGCAGCGTAGGACTCGAGGTAGTGGTCAATGAGCAGTTCTTC.

This clonotype was detected ten times or more. The rearrangement joins TRBV2 to TRBJ2-7; 8 bases align to TRBD1. V dropped 4 bases and J dropped 1; count of bases not matched to a gene: 3. The CDR3 is made up of 14 amino acids. Germline lookup yields CDR1 SNHLY and CDR2 FYNNEI. Here the CDR3 reads CASSGYRGSYEQYF. CDR3 coding DNA: TGTGCCAGCAGTGGGTACAGGGGGTCCTACGAGCAGTACTTC.

This clonotype was observed a handful of times. The rearrangement links TRBV27 to TRBJ1-5; D unclear. V lost 5 bases and J lost 1, with 12 bases in between. Germline V gene lookup returns CDR1 MNHEY and CDR2 SMNVEV (reference sequence). The CDR3 is 15 amino acids. The CDR3 here is CASSPRGSSNQPQHF. The CDR3 DNA reads TGTGCCAGCAGTCCCCGGGGATCAAGCAATCAGCCCCAGCATTTT.

This clonotype was detected only a few times. CDR3 amino acids: CASSRTGLTYGYTF. The CDR3 bases are TGTGCCAGCAGCCGGACAGGGTTGACCTATGGCTACACCTTC. This rearrangement joins TRBV11-3 to TRBJ1-2; 8 nucleotides line up with TRBD1. The germline gives CDR1 SGHNT, CDR2 YENEEA. The CDR3 has 14 amino acids. J was trimmed by 4 bases and V by 5 bases; bases with no gene match: 6.

Many counts were recorded for this clonotype. The chain employs TRBV30 and TRBJ1-1; D remains unclear. CDR1 and CDR2 from the germline V gene are GTSNPN and SVGIG (reference sequence). This CDR3 comprises 13 residues. V dropped 1 base and J dropped 6 bases, with 12 bases sitting between them. The CDR3 spells CAWSASRGAEAFF. For the CDR3, the DNA is TGTGCCTGGAGTGCCTCACGGGGAGCTGAAGCTTTCTTT.

This clonotype was seen at least ten times. The chain links TRBV18 to TRBJ1-5, with D possibly TRBD1 on 5 matching bases. Looked up from germline, CDR1 is KGHSH and CDR2 is LQKENI. The CDR3 covers 14 residues. Trimming stripped 3 bases from V and 4 bases from J, with 10 bases between. CDR3 protein: CASSPTDSNQPQHF. CDR3 nucleotide sequence: TGTGCCAGCTCACCTACCGACAGTAATCAGCCCCAGCATTTT.

Many counts were recorded for this clonotype. The chain uses TRBV7-3 and TRBJ2-1; 7 bases are a match to TRBD2. Germline CDR1 reads SGHTA; CDR2 reads FQGTGA. Trimming at V came to 1 base and at J to 3 bases, leaving 6 bases not matched to a gene. The CDR3 sequence is 16 residues long. CDR3 bases: TGTGCCAGCAGCTTAATTGGGGGAGGGCTCTACAATGAGCAGTTCTTC. Encoded protein: CASSLIGGGLYNEQFF. Full variable domain (missing parts from reference TRBV7-3 and TRBJ2-1): GAGVSQTPSNKVTEKGKYVELRCDPISGHTALYWYRQSLGQGPEFLIYFQGTGAADDSGLPNDRFFAVRPEGSVSTLKIQRTERGDSAVYLCASSLIGGGLYNEQFFGPGTRLTVL.

The chain carries TRBV24-1 and TRBJ1-5; D not certain. The V end was cut by 5 bases, the J end by 1 base, with 14 bases between. This CDR3 region has 16 residues. Looked up from germline, CDR1 is KGHDR and CDR2 is SFDVKD. The CDR3 DNA reads as TGTGCCACCAGTGCCGGGGTTATGGAAAGCAATCAGCCCCAGCATTTT. Translated, it gives CATSAGVMESNQPQHF.

At least ten counts were recorded for this clonotype. The chain links TRBV7-9 to TRBJ2-3, with 12 bases matching TRBD2. The length of the CDR3 is 16 residues. Germline trimming cut 7 bases from V and 5 bases from J; bases unmatched to any gene: 10. The V gene's germline CDR1 is SEHNR and CDR2 FQNEAQ (reference sequence). The CDR3 is CASTPSPGLAGDTQYF. Written as DNA, the CDR3 is TGTGCCAGCACCCCAAGTCCGGGACTAGCGGGAGATACGCAGTATTTT.

The V call is TRBV10-3, the J call TRBJ1-2, with 9 bases matching TRBD1. From germline, CDR1 is ENHRY and CDR2 SYGVKD. This CDR3 is built from 14 residues. V shed 2 bases and J 5 bases; nucleotides not matched to a gene: 3. CDR3 in DNA: TGTGCCATCAGTGAGAGGGACAGGGTTTATGGCTACACCTTC. This sequence encodes CAISERDRVYGYTF.